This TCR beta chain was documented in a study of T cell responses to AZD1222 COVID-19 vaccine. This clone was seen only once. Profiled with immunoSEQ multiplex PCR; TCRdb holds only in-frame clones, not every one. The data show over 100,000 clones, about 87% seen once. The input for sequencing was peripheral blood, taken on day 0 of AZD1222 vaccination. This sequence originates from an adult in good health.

Written as DNA, the CDR3 is TGTGCCAGCAGCCCGGGGACTAGCGGATGGAATGAGCAGTTCTTC. It codes for CASSPGTSGWNEQFF. The gene calls are TRBV7-9 and TRBJ2-1, with 11 bases identical to TRBD2. The junction had 7 bases not matched to a gene; V was cut back by 5 bases and J by 7 bases. Germline values: CDR1 SEHNR, CDR2 FQNEAQ (reference sequence). This CDR3 comprises 15 residues. Variable domain in full (rest from reference TRBV7-9 and TRBJ2-1): DTGVSQNPRHKITKRGQNVTFRCDPISEHNRLYWYRQTLGQGPEFLTYFQNEAQLEKSRLLSDRFSAERPKGSFSTLEIQRTEQGDSAMYLCASSPGTSGWNEQFFGPGTRLTVL.